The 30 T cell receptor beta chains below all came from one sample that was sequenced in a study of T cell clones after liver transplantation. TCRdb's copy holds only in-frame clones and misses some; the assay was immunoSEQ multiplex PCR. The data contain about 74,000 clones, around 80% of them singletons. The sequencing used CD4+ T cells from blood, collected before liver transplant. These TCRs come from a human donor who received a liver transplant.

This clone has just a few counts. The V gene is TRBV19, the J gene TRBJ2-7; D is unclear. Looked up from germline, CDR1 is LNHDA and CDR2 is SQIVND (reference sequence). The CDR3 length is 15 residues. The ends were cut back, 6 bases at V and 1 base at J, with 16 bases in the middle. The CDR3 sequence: CASSGSAEASYEQYF. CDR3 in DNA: TGTGCCAGTAGCGGCAGCGCAGAAGCTTCCTACGAGCAGTACTTC.

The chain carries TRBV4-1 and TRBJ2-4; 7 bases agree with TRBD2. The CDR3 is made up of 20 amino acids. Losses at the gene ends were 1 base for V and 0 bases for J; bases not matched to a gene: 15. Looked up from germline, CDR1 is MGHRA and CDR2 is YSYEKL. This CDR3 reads CASSQGRLAATFLAKNIQYF. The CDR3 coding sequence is TGCGCCAGCAGCCAAGGCCGGCTAGCGGCTACTTTTCTAGCCAAAAACATTCAGTACTTC.

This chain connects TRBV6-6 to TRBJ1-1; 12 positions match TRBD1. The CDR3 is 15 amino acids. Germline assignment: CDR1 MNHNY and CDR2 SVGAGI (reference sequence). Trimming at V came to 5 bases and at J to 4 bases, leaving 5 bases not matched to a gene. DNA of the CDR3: TGTGCCAGCAGTACAGGGACAGGGGGCCGCACTGAAGCTTTCTTT. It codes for CASSTGTGGRTEAFF.

The CDR3 here is CASRSGASGSRTDTQYF. The CDR3 DNA reads TGTGCCAGCAGGTCGGGGGCTAGCGGGAGTAGGACAGATACGCAGTATTTT. The chain links TRBV5-4 to TRBJ2-3; TRBD2 matches at 10 bases. CDR1 is SGHNT, CDR2 YYREEE, per germline (reference sequence). V dropped 5 bases and J dropped 3; count of bases not matched to a gene: 12. This CDR3 contains 17 residues.

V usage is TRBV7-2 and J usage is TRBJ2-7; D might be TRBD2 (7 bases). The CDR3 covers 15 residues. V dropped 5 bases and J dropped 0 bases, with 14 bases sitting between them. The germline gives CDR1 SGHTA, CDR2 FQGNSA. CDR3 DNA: TGTGCCAGCAGCCCTGGGGGGGCCCGCTCCTACGAGCAGTACTTC. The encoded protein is CASSPGGARSYEQYF.

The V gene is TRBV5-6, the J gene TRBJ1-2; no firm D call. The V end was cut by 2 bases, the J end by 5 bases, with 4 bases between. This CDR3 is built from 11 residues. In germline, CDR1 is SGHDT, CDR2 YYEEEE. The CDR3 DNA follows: TGTGCCAGCAGCTTTCAATATGGCTACACCTTC. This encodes CASSFQYGYTF. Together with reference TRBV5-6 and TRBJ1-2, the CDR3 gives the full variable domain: DAGVTQSPTHLIKTRGQQVTLRCSPKSGHDTVSWYQQALGQGPQFIFQYYEEEERQRGNFPDRFSGHQFPNYSSELNVNALLLGDSALYLCASSFQYGYTFGSGTRLTVV.

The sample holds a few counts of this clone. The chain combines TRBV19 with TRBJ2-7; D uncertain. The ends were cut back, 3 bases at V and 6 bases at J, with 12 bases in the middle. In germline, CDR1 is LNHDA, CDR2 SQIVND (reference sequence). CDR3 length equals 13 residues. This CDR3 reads CASSISSSREQYF. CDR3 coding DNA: TGTGCCAGTAGTATTAGTTCGTCGCGCGAGCAGTACTTC.

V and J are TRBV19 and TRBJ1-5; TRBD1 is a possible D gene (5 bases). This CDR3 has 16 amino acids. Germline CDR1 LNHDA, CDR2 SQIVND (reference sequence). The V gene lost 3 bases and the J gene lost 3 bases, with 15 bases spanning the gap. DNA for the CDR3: TGTGCCAGTAGTATTGTAGGGGCGCGGGTCAATCAGCCCCAGCATTTT. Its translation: CASSIVGARVNQPQHF. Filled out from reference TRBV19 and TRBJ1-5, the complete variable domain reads DGGITQSPKYLFRKEGQNVTLSCEQNLNHDAMYWYRQDPGQGLRLIYYSQIVNDFQKGDIAEGYSVSREKKESFPLTVTSAQKNPTAFYLCASSIVGARVNQPQHFGDGTRLSIL.

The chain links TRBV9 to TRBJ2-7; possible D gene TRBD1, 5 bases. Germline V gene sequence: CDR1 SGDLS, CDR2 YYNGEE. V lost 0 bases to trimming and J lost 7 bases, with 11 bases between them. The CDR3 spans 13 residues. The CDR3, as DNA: TGTGCCAGCAGCGTAGAGGCCTCAGGGGAGCAGTACTTC. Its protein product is CASSVEASGEQYF.

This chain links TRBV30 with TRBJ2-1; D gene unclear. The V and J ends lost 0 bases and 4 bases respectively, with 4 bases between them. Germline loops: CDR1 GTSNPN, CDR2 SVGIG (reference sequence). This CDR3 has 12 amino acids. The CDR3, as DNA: TGTGCCTGGAGTGTTAGGTACAATGAGCAGTTCTTC. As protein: CAWSVRYNEQFF.

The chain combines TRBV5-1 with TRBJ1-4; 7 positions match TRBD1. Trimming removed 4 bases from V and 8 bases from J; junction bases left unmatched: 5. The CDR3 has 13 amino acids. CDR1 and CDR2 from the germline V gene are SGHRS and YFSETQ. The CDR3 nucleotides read TGCGCCAGCAGCACAGGGACAGTCGAAAAACTGTTTTTT. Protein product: CASSTGTVEKLFF.

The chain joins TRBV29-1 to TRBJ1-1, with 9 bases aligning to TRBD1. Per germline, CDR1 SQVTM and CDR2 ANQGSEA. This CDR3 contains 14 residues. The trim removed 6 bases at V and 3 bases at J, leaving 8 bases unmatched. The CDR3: CSVLKRTGDTEAFF. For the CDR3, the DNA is TGCAGCGTCCTTAAACGGACAGGGGACACTGAAGCTTTCTTT.

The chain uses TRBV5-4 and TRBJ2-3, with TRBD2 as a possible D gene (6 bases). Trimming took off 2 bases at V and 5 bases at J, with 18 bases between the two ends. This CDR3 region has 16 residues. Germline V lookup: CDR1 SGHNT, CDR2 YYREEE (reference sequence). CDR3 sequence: CASSLKLAAHGDTQYF. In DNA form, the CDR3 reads TGTGCCAGCAGCTTAAAATTAGCGGCTCATGGAGATACGCAGTATTTT.

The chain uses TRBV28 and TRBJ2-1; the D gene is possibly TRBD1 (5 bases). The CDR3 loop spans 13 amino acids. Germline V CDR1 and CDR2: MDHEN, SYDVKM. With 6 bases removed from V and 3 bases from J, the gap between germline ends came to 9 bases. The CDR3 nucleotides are TGTGCCAGCAGGGCTGACAGCTACAATGAGCAGTTCTTC. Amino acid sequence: CASRADSYNEQFF.

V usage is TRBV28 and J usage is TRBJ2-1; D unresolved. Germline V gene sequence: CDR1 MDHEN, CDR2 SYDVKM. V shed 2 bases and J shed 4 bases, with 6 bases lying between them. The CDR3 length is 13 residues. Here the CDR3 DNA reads TGTGCCAGCAGTTTAGACAATTACAATGAGCAGTTCTTC. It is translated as CASSLDNYNEQFF.

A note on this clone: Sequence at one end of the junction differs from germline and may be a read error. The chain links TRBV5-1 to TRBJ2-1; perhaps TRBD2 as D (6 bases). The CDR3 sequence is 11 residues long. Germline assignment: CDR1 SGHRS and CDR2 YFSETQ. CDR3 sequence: CASSSPGPGVF. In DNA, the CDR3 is TGCGCCAGCAGCTCGCCGGGACCGGGGGTCTTC.

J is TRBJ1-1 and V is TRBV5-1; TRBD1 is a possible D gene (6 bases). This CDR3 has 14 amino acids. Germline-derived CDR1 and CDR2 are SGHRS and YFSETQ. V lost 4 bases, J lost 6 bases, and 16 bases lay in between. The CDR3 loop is CASSPDSSVAEAFF. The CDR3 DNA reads TGCGCCAGCAGCCCGGACAGCTCGGTAGCTGAAGCTTTCTTT.

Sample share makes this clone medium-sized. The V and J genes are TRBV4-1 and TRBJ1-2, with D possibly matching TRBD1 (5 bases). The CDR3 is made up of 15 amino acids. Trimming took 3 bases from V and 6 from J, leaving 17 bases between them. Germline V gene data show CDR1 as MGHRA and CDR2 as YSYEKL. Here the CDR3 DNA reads TGCGCCAGCAGCCACGCCCCCGCGAGAGGGGATGGCTACACCTTC. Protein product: CASSHAPARGDGYTF.

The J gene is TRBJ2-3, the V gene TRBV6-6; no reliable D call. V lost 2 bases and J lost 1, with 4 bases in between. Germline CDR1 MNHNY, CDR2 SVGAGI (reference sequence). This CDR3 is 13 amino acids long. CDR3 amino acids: CASSYRRTDTQYF. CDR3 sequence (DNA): TGTGCCAGCAGTTACCGGCGCACAGATACGCAGTATTTT.

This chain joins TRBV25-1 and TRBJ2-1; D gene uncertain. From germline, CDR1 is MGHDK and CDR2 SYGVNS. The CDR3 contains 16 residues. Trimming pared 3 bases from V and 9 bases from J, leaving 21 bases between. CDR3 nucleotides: TGTGCCAGCAGTGATTCGTCCTTTAGGAGTGGGCCTGAGCAGTTCTTC. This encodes CASSDSSFRSGPEQFF.

The chain's CDR3 is CASSLQGETQYF. The CDR3 region has the DNA TGCGCCAGCAGCTTACAAGGGGAGACCCAGTACTTC. The chain uses TRBV5-1 and TRBJ2-5; D remains unclear. V gave up 2 bases and J gave up 5 bases, with 7 bases separating them. The CDR3 runs 12 residues. CDR1 and CDR2 from the germline V gene are SGHRS and YFSETQ.

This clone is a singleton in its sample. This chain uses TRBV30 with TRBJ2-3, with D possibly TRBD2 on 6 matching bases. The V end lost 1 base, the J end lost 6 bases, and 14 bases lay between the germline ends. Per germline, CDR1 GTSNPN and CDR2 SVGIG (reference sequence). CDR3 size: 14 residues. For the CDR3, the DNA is TGTGCCTGGAGTGGACTAGGTAGTTCGGATACGCAGTATTTT. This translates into CAWSGLGSSDTQYF.

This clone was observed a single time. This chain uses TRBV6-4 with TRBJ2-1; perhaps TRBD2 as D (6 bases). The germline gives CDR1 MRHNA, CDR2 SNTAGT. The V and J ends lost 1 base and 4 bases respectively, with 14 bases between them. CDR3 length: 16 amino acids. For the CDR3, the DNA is TGTGCCAGCAGTGACTATTTTAGCGGAGGGTACAATGAGCAGTTCTTC. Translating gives CASSDYFSGGYNEQFF.

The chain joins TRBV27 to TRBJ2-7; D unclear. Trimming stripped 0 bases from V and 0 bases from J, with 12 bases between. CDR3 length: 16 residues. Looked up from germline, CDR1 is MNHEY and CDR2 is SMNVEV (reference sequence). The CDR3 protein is CASSLSGRGASYEQYF. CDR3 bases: TGTGCCAGCAGTTTATCAGGCAGAGGAGCCTCCTACGAGCAGTACTTC.

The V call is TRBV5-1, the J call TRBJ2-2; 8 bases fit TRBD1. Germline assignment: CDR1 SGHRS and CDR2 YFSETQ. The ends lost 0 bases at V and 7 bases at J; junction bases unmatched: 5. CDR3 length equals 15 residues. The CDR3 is CASSLGQGAGGELFF. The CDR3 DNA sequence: TGCGCCAGCAGCTTGGGGCAGGGGGCTGGCGGGGAGCTGTTTTTT.

CDR3 in amino acids: CASSLGGAAGGDEQYF. CDR3 nucleotide sequence: TGTGCCAGCAGCTTAGGAGGGGCTGCGGGAGGAGACGAGCAGTACTTC. V gene TRBV7-6 combines with J gene TRBJ2-7; 8 positions agree with TRBD2. The CDR3 runs to 16 residues. J gave up 5 bases and V 1 base, and 10 bases lay outside the gene matches. Germline V gives CDR1 SGHVS, CDR2 FNYEAQ.

The CDR3 bases are TGTGCCAGCAGCCCCTTACAGGGGGCCTATGGCTACACCTTC. It translates to CASSPLQGAYGYTF. The V and J genes are TRBV2 and TRBJ1-2, with 9 bases fitting TRBD1. Germline loops: CDR1 SNHLY, CDR2 FYNNEI. J lost 4 bases, V lost 6 bases, and 6 bases had no gene match. The CDR3 loop spans 14 amino acids.

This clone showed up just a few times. The CDR3 DNA reads as TGTGCCAGCCGAAAAGACAGGGGGCGCGAGCAGTACTTC. Translated, it gives CASRKDRGREQYF. The chain links TRBV2 to TRBJ2-7, with 10 bases lining up with TRBD1. Germline-derived CDR1 and CDR2 are SNHLY and FYNNEI. J lost 6 bases, V lost 8 bases, and 7 bases had no gene match. This CDR3 has 13 amino acids.

CDR3 bases: TGTGCCAGCTCACCTAGATTGGAGACTGAAGCTTTCTTT. It translates to CASSPRLETEAFF. The chain combines TRBV18 with TRBJ1-1; no clear D gene. The CDR3 covers 13 residues. The ends were cut back, 3 bases at V and 5 bases at J, with 10 bases in the middle. The germline gives CDR1 KGHSH, CDR2 LQKENI.

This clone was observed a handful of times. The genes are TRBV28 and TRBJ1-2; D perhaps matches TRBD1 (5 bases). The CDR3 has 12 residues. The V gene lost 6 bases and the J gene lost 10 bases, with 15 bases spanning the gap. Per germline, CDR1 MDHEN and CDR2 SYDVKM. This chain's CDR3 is CASSPGLTYYTF. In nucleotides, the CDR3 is TGTGCCAGCAGCCCGGGACTTACCTACTACACCTTC.